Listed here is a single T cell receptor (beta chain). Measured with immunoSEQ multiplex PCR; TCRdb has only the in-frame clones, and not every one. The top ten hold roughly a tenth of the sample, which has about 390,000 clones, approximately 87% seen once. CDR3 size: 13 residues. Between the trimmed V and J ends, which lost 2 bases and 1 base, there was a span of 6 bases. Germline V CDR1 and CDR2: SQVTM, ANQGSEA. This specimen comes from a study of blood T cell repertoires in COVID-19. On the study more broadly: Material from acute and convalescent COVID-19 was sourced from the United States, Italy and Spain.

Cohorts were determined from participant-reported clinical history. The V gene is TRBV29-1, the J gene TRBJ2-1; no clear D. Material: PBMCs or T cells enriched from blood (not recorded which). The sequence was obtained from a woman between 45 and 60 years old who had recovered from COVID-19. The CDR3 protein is CSVEQKSYNEQFF. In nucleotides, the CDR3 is TGCAGCGTTGAACAGAAGTCCTACAATGAGCAGTTCTTC.